This T cell receptor beta chain was retrieved from a study of OX40 agonist ivuxolimab in advanced cancers. From germline, CDR1 is SGHRS and CDR2 YFSETQ. The CDR3 length is 11 residues. V lost 5 bases and J lost 3, with 2 bases in between. TCRdb's table, derived via immunoSEQ multiplex PCR, lists solely in-frame clones and lacks some. The sample has approximately 76,000 clones, approximately 85% seen once. Sequenced material: CD4+ or CD8+ T cells sorted from blood, taken in a trial of the OX40 agonist ivuxolimab. This receptor was identified in an adult with an advanced solid tumor such as melanoma, head and neck, liver or kidney cancer. The V gene is TRBV5-1, the J gene TRBJ2-2; D unresolved. CDR3 sequence reads: CASRDTGELFF. The CDR3 nucleotides are TGCGCCAGCAGGGACACCGGGGAGCTGTTTTTT.